These 22 T cell receptor beta chains were sequenced from one sample in a study of regulatory T cells in long-lasting Graves disease (dated by TCRdb to the early 2020s). The meaning of the sample's time point label: newly diagnosed GD, antithyroid drugs for less than 3 months. RNA was extracted from PBMCs in TRIzol for both TCR sequencing and RNA sequencing. The library was built by means of multiplex PCR. The sequencing machine was an Illumina HiSeq 4000. TCR beta libraries were built with iRepertoire HTBI primers and Arm-PCR amplification of CDR3 regions. Starting from the raw public reads, TCRdb applied fastp trimming at Q25, assembled clones with MiXCR and retained in-frame beta chains. Rows are combined by CDR3 protein, so each entry shows the most common genes and DNA. Present in this sample are about 540,000 distinct CDR3 sequences, approximately 13% of which were seen just once. The ten largest clonotypes hold roughly 10% of the sample.

These data were also reused for a study on T cells in Graves' hyperthyroidism and ophthalmopathy.

The specimen comprised peripheral blood mononuclear cells (PBMCs), sampled at new diagnosis, from a patient treated with antithyroid drugs. These receptors were obtained from a man between 25 and 39 years old with Graves disease. Donor details come from another sample of the same person, matched by shared clones.

The V and J genes are TRBV18 and TRBJ2-2, with D tentatively TRBD2 (5 bases). The germline V and J ends were trimmed by 4 bases and 7 bases, with 10 bases remaining between them. The CDR3 loop spans 13 amino acids. The germline gives CDR1 KGHSH, CDR2 LQKENI. CDR3 protein: CASSLFSDGELFF. In nucleotides, the CDR3 is TGTGCCAGCTCACTCTTTAGCGACGGGGAGCTGTTTTTT.

This clonotype was seen at least ten times. The chain recombines TRBV6-5 with TRBJ1-1, with 7 bases identical to TRBD1. Trimming at V came to 2 bases and at J to 3 bases, leaving 3 bases not matched to a gene. This CDR3 is 14 amino acids long. CDR1 and CDR2 from the germline V gene are MNHEY and SVGAGI. The CDR3 is CASSYGGQHTEAFF. The CDR3 nucleotides are TGTGCCAGCAGTTACGGGGGACAGCACACTGAAGCTTTCTTT.

This clonotype showed up just a few times. J is TRBJ2-3 and V is TRBV3-1; no firm D call. The CDR3 covers 14 residues. Trimming pared 0 bases from V and 2 bases from J, leaving 6 bases between. Germline V lookup: CDR1 LGHDT, CDR2 YNNKEL (reference sequence). CDR3 bases: TGTGCCAGCAGCCAAGACCCAACCACAGATACGCAGTATTTT. Translating gives CASSQDPTTDTQYF.

This clonotype was detected a few times. The chain has TRBV5-1 and TRBJ1-2, with a possible D match to TRBD1 (5 bases). Trimming stripped 8 bases from V and 4 bases from J, with 15 bases between. Germline V gene lookup returns CDR1 SGHRS and CDR2 YFSETQ. The CDR3 is 13 residues long. This CDR3 is CASSRGDLYGYTF. CDR3 DNA sequence: TGCGCCAGTAGCCGGGGGGACCTCTATGGCTACACCTTC. Combining the CDR3 with reference TRBV5-1 and TRBJ1-2 gives the whole variable domain KAGVTQTPRYLIKTRGQQVTLSCSPISGHRSVSWYQQTPGQGLQFLFEYFSETQRNKGNFPGRFSGRQFSNSRSEMNVSTLELGDSALYLCASSRGDLYGYTFGSGTRLTVV.

The V gene is TRBV20-1, the J gene TRBJ1-5; no clear D gene. This CDR3 spans 14 amino acids. V lost 0 bases, J lost 7 bases, and 13 bases lay in between. The germline CDR1 and CDR2 sequences are DFQATT and SNEGSKA (reference sequence). CDR3 residues: CSAREPRGSQPQHF. CDR3 sequence (DNA): TGCAGTGCTAGAGAGCCCAGAGGGTCCCAGCCCCAGCATTTT.

This clonotype has at least ten counts. The V gene is TRBV9, the J gene TRBJ2-3; TRBD2 matches at 14 bases. Per the germline V gene, CDR1 is SGDLS and CDR2 is YYNGEE. This CDR3 has 14 amino acids. The V segment lost 5 bases and the J segment 7 bases; nucleotides outside the gene matches: 3. The CDR3 loop reads CASRGTSGSNTQYF. The CDR3 coding sequence is TGTGCCAGCAGGGGGACTAGCGGGAGTAATACGCAGTATTTT.

The V gene is TRBV7-9, the J gene TRBJ2-1; 9 bases align to TRBD2. The J call may not be correct, given that the DNA end is closer to TRBJ2-5. CDR1 SEHNR and CDR2 FQNEAQ come from the germline V gene (reference sequence). This CDR3 region has 14 residues. The CDR3 loop reads CASSSVSGGETQYF. In nucleotides, the CDR3 is TGTGCCAGCAGCTCCGTTAGCGGGGGAGAGACCCAGTACTTC.

This chain joins TRBV7-2 and TRBJ2-5; D possibly uses TRBD1 or TRBD2 (5 bases each). CDR1 is SGHTA and CDR2 is FQGNSA in the germline V gene. Trimming removed 4 bases from V and 9 bases from J, with 9 bases in between. CDR3 length equals 11 residues. The DNA of the CDR3 is TGTGCCAGCAGCTCACCGGGGCCCCAGTACTTC. Protein product: CASSSPGPQYF.

This clonotype was seen ten or more times. This rearrangement joins TRBV2 to TRBJ1-5; weak D call: TRBD1 (5 bases). Trimming left V 6 bases short and J 5 bases short, with 14 bases between. CDR1 and CDR2 from the germline V gene are SNHLY and FYNNEI. CDR3 length: 14 residues. CDR3 bases: TGTGCCAGCAGCCTCGGGGGGATCTATCAGCCCCAGCATTTT. Translating it yields CASSLGGIYQPQHF.

This clonotype was found many times. The chain couples TRBV27 to TRBJ2-7; 9 nucleotides agree with TRBD1. The V segment lost 5 bases and the J segment 2 bases; nucleotides outside the gene matches: 7. The CDR3 totals 15 residues. The germline CDR1 and CDR2 sequences are MNHEY and SMNVEV (reference sequence). DNA for the CDR3: TGTGCCAGCAGTGGACAGGGGAAGGGGACCTACGAGCAGTACTTC. Translation: CASSGQGKGTYEQYF.

With respect to this clonotype: This sequence may be a read error, since a much larger clone differs from it by one base. CDR3 sequence reads: CASSVDKIGKLFF. The CDR3 DNA reads as TGTGCCAGCAGTGTTGATAAGATAGGGAAGCTGTTTTTT. The chain uses TRBV25-1 and TRBJ2-2; no definite D call. The CDR3 has 13 residues. V was clipped by 4 bases and J by 12 bases, with 15 bases between them. Germline loops: CDR1 MGHDK, CDR2 SYGVNS.

There are many counts of this clonotype. At one of its ends the junction is not consistent with the germline gene, which may arise from a read error. CDR3 residues: CASRRRTGQETQHF. In nucleotides, the CDR3 is TGTGCCAGCAGAAGACGGACAGGCCAAGAGACCCAGCACTTC. J is TRBJ2-5 and V is TRBV7-6; TRBD1 agrees at 7 bases. The CDR3 runs to 14 residues. Germline V CDR1 and CDR2: SGHVS, FNYEAQ.

The sample holds many counts of this clonotype. J is TRBJ1-1 and V is TRBV6-1, with 7 bases fitting TRBD1. The germline V gene encodes CDR1 MNHNS and CDR2 SASEGT. The CDR3 length is 15 residues. V was pared by 5 bases and J by 3 bases, with 9 bases of the junction left unmatched. CDR3 sequence reads: CASSLRTGSDTEAFF. CDR3 in DNA: TGTGCCAGCAGTCTTAGGACAGGCTCGGACACTGAAGCTTTCTTT.

This clonotype was recorded many times. This CDR3 reads CASRGLDVNTEAFF. CDR3 nucleotide sequence: TGTGCCAGCAGAGGATTGGATGTGAACACTGAAGCTTTCTTT. V gene TRBV27 combines with J gene TRBJ1-1, with unresolved D. CDR3 size: 14 residues. Germline V gene sequence: CDR1 MNHEY, CDR2 SMNVEV (reference sequence). The V gene lost 6 bases and the J gene lost 0 bases, with 11 bases spanning the gap.

This clonotype was recorded at least ten times. The genes are TRBV10-1 and TRBJ2-3; no clear D. Trimming cost V 4 bases and J 5 bases, with 10 bases left between them. Germline lookup yields CDR1 WNHNN and CDR2 SYGVQD (reference sequence). The CDR3 is 13 amino acids. The CDR3 spells CASSGPTQDTQYF. The DNA of the CDR3 is TGCGCCAGCAGTGGCCCCACACAAGATACGCAGTATTTT.

This clonotype was picked up a small number of times. Germline and junction disagree at one end, which may indicate a read error. The chain links TRBV5-5 to TRBJ2-6; D gene unclear. CDR1 is SGHKS and CDR2 is YYEKEE in the germline V gene (reference sequence). This CDR3 region has 16 residues. The CDR3 DNA sequence: TGTGCCAACAGCTTGAGGCGTAACTCCGGGGCCAACGTCCTGACTTTC. Translating it yields CANSLRRNSGANVLTF.

The J gene is TRBJ2-1, the V gene TRBV20-1, with D maybe TRBD1 (5 bases). Germline V CDR1 and CDR2: DFQATT, SNEGSKA (reference sequence). This CDR3 has 15 residues. CDR3 loop: CRLQRMWGFRNEQFF. The CDR3 coding sequence is TGCAGACTCCAGAGGATGTGGGGCTTCCGCAATGAGCAGTTCTTC.

This clonotype was seen many times. The chain combines TRBV10-2 with TRBJ2-7; 7 positions match TRBD2. Trimming took 6 bases from V and 3 from J; bases not matched to a gene: 8. The germline V gene encodes CDR1 WSHSY and CDR2 SAAADI. There are 14 residues in the CDR3. The CDR3: CASRGDYLNYEQYF. The CDR3 DNA sequence: TGCGCCAGCAGGGGGGACTACCTAAACTACGAGCAGTACTTC.

This clonotype was observed many times. The rearrangement uses TRBV12-3 or TRBV12-4 and TRBJ2-1, with TRBD2 matching over 7 bases. V dropped 7 bases and J dropped 8; count of bases not matched to a gene: 8. The CDR3 spans 13 residues. CDR3 loop: CASTQWAGDEQFF. The DNA of the CDR3 is TGTGCCAGCACCCAATGGGCGGGGGATGAGCAGTTCTTC.

Many counts were recorded for this clonotype. V is TRBV6-1 and J is TRBJ2-3; D might be TRBD1 (5 bases). The germline V gene has CDR1 MNHNS and CDR2 SASEGT. V lost 6 bases, J lost 3 bases, and 16 bases lay in between. The CDR3 is made up of 15 amino acids. CDR3 sequence: CASRWGIGGTDTQYF. Here the CDR3 DNA reads TGTGCCAGCAGATGGGGCATAGGTGGAACAGATACGCAGTATTTT.

This clonotype was found many times. The chain uses TRBV7-9 and TRBJ2-7; TRBD1 matches 8 bases. Trimming cost V 3 bases and J 7 bases; bases outside gene matches: 2. The CDR3 totals 12 residues. CDR1 and CDR2 from the germline V gene are SEHNR and FQNEAQ (reference sequence). The CDR3 bases are TGTGCCAGCAGCTTGGGGGACAGGGAGCAGTACTTC. This translates into CASSLGDREQYF.

This clonotype was recorded at least ten times. The gene calls are TRBV12-3 or TRBV12-4 and TRBJ1-5, with 11 positions matching TRBD1. V shed 6 bases, J shed 9 bases, and the junction held 4 bases outside the gene matches. The length of the CDR3 is 13 residues. CDR3 sequence (DNA): TGTGCCAGCAGCCGGGACAGGGGGGGGCCCCAGCATTTT. It yields the protein CASSRDRGGPQHF.